The source of this T cell receptor beta chain is a study of brain T cells in children with intractable seizures. The study's findings and limits: Pre- and post-surgery blood differed in depth, so pre-surgery absences may be undersampling. Viral specificity was inferred only from CDR3 similarity; HCMV serostatus was unknown.

Surgery cases with the highest brain T cell transcript signatures were chosen for sequencing. Turning to this clone: Antigen unknown.

The table came from immunoSEQ multiplex PCR; TCRdb's copy has only in-frame clones and leaves some out. The sample has tens of thousands of clones, under 95% seen once. V was clipped by 4 bases and J by 2 bases, with 15 bases between them. In germline, CDR1 is ENHRY, CDR2 SYGVKD. This CDR3 is 15 amino acids long. The receptor was isolated from a girl aged 2-15 years with Rasmussen encephalitis and intractable seizures. The specimen was peripheral blood, collected at surgery. The chain carries TRBV10-3 and TRBJ2-7; the D gene is possibly TRBD2 (7 bases). CDR3 region: CAISGGGLTTYEQYF. CDR3 nucleotide sequence: TGTGCCATCAGTGGGGGGGGGCTCACCACCTACGAGCAGTACTTC.